The 13 T cell receptor beta chains listed next were all sequenced from one sample in a study of OX40 agonist ivuxolimab in advanced cancers. Receptors were amplified or captured by the immunoSEQ multiplex PCR assay. TCRdb retrieved this table from immuneACCESS and kept in-frame rearrangements only. Not all clones are present; in checked studies, unresolved V genes account for under half, and no reason is known for the remainder. Here the sample has just over 80,000 clones; about nine tenths occur a single time. Roughly 0.3% of the sample is taken by the ten largest. Material: CD4+ or CD8+ T cells sorted from blood, obtained in a trial of the OX40 agonist ivuxolimab. The source of these receptors is an adult with an advanced solid tumor such as melanoma, head and neck, liver or kidney cancer.

The V call is TRBV5-1, the J call TRBJ2-1, with 11 bases identical to TRBD2. The CDR3 covers 15 residues. V gave up 1 base and J gave up 8 bases; unmatched junction bases: 5. Germline values: CDR1 SGHRS, CDR2 YFSETQ. The CDR3 bases are TGCGCCAGCAGCTTGAGTCTAGCGGGGGGCGATGAGCAGTTCTTC. It specifies CASSLSLAGGDEQFF.

This clone occurred once. The rearrangement joins TRBV19 to TRBJ2-2, with D possibly matching TRBD1 (6 bases). The CDR3 has 17 residues. Germline V lookup: CDR1 LNHDA, CDR2 SQIVND (reference sequence). Trimming removed 3 bases from V and 0 bases from J, with 14 bases in between. The CDR3 DNA is TGTGCCAGTAGTATGAGGCAGGGGCGGACGAACACCGGGGAGCTGTTTTTT. Translation gives CASSMRQGRTNTGELFF.

The rearrangement links TRBV5-1 to TRBJ1-1, with D maybe TRBD1 (6 bases). The CDR3 is 14 amino acids. Germline V CDR1 and CDR2: SGHRS, YFSETQ. Trimming removed 0 bases from V and 5 bases from J, with 11 bases in between. The CDR3, as DNA: TGCGCCAGCAGCTTGGAAGGGGGAACAACTGAAGCTTTCTTT. Translation: CASSLEGGTTEAFF.

V and J are TRBV19 and TRBJ1-5; 9 nucleotides agree with TRBD1. CDR3 size: 16 residues. The V gene's germline CDR1 is LNHDA and CDR2 SQIVND (reference sequence). V lost 3 bases to trimming and J lost 7 bases; unmatched junction nucleotides: 10. This chain's CDR3 is CASSIDTGQGKQPQHF. The CDR3 region has the DNA TGTGCCAGTAGTATCGACACAGGACAGGGGAAACAGCCCCAGCATTTT. The whole variable domain, filled in from reference TRBV19 and TRBJ1-5, reads DGGITQSPKYLFRKEGQNVTLSCEQNLNHDAMYWYRQDPGQGLRLIYYSQIVNDFQKGDIAEGYSVSREKKESFPLTVTSAQKNPTAFYLCASSIDTGQGKQPQHFGDGTRLSIL.

The chain joins TRBV6-1 to TRBJ1-6; unclear D gene. Germline CDR1 reads MNHNS; CDR2 reads SASEGT. The CDR3 spans 17 residues. V lost 3 bases and J 0 bases, leaving 12 bases between the germline ends. CDR3: CASSESGVSSYNSPLHF. CDR3 nucleotides: TGTGCCAGCAGTGAGTCGGGCGTTAGCTCCTATAATTCACCCCTCCACTTT.

The V call is TRBV28, the J call TRBJ2-5; D is possibly TRBD2 (5 bases). Germline values: CDR1 MDHEN, CDR2 SYDVKM. Trimming took off 7 bases at V and 7 bases at J, with 10 bases between the two ends. This CDR3 comprises 11 residues. CDR3 nucleotides: TGTGCCAGCACCAACCGGGGGACCCAGTACTTC. Protein sequence: CASTNRGTQYF.

The chain employs TRBV6-6 and TRBJ1-1; 10 bases are shared with TRBD1. The J segment lost 10 bases and the V segment lost 5 bases, leaving 13 bases of the junction unmatched. Per the germline V gene, CDR1 is MNHNY and CDR2 is SVGAGI (reference sequence). The CDR3 contains 15 residues. The CDR3 nucleotides are TGTGCCAGCAGTGACGCGACAGGGGGCGTCTTTTTAGCTTTCTTT. This codes for CASSDATGGVFLAFF.

The chain employs TRBV10-2 and TRBJ2-5, with D possibly called TRBD1 or TRBD2 (5 bases each). From germline, CDR1 is WSHSY and CDR2 SAAADI. The CDR3 runs to 12 residues. Trimming left V 6 bases short and J 5 bases short, with 10 bases between. DNA of the CDR3: TGCGCCAGCAGCTGGGACGTGGAGACCCAGTACTTC. Amino acid sequence: CASSWDVETQYF.

The genes are TRBV5-1 and TRBJ2-3, with 9 bases aligning to TRBD2. The CDR3 runs 17 residues. V was pared by 3 bases and J by 8 bases, with 16 bases of the junction left unmatched. CDR1 and CDR2 (germline): SGHRS, YFSETQ. CDR3 protein: CASSSLLTRGGAGTQYF. CDR3 DNA: TGCGCCAGCAGCTCCCTTCTGACTCGCGGGGGGGCGGGTACGCAGTATTTT.

In this sample, this clone turned up once. This chain links TRBV7-9 with TRBJ2-2; D tentatively reads TRBD1 or TRBD2 (6 bases each). Trimming took off 3 bases at V and 3 bases at J, with 14 bases between the two ends. The CDR3 is 16 residues long. CDR1 and CDR2 (germline): SEHNR, FQNEAQ (reference sequence). CDR3 nucleotide sequence: TGTGCCAGCAGCTTTTTTCGGGGGCAGTACACCGGGGAGCTGTTTTTT. Translated, it gives CASSFFRGQYTGELFF.

The J gene is TRBJ1-3, the V gene TRBV9; D remains unclear. The CDR3 is 14 residues long. From germline, CDR1 is SGDLS and CDR2 YYNGEE. V shed 0 bases and J shed 3 bases, with 7 bases lying between them. CDR3 in amino acids: CASSVEGVGNTIYF. The CDR3 DNA follows: TGTGCCAGCAGCGTAGAGGGCGTTGGAAACACCATATATTTT.

This chain uses TRBV18 with TRBJ1-1; 9 bases line up with TRBD1. The junction had 14 bases not matched to a gene; V was cut back by 6 bases and J by 0 bases. The CDR3 has 18 residues. CDR1 and CDR2 from the germline V gene are KGHSH and LQKENI. In nucleotides, the CDR3 is TGTGCCAGCTCCTCAACTTCCGGGACAGGGAGAATGAACACTGAAGCTTTCTTT. This sequence encodes CASSSTSGTGRMNTEAFF.

This rearrangement joins TRBV27 to TRBJ2-2, with D maybe TRBD2 (5 bases). Trimming took off 3 bases at V and 7 bases at J, with 9 bases between the two ends. The germline V gene encodes CDR1 MNHEY and CDR2 SMNVEV (reference sequence). The CDR3 extends over 13 amino acids. The CDR3 DNA follows: TGTGCCAGCAGTTTTAGAGGGAGCGGGGAGCTGTTTTTT. It yields the protein CASSFRGSGELFF.